Included here is one T cell receptor beta chain sequence, with context. The antigen remains undetermined. This sample stems from a study of cytomegalovirus exposure and HLA in healthy donors. Study summary: An early release of data contained approximately 80 million unique TCRs, which came from HLA-typed donors.

Study-wide results and caveats: A later analysis by the authors found several of the most significant clusters apparently linked to common viral pathogens.

The PCR was carried out with 60 Vbeta primers and 13 Jbeta primers. The data were produced by immunoSEQ multiplex PCR, yet TCRdb's version contains in-frame clones alone and is incomplete. The data show 150,000 or so clones, about 80% seen once. This TCR was sampled from a man aged 18 to 30 in good health and CMV-seropositive. The specimen was PBMCs.

The CDR3 loop reads CASSLLPSGSTSTDTQYF. In nucleotides, the CDR3 is TGTGCCAGCAGTTTATTACCTAGTGGGAGTACTAGCACAGATACGCAGTATTTT. The rearrangement links TRBV27 to TRBJ2-3; D possibly corresponds to TRBD2 (5 bases). CDR1 is MNHEY, CDR2 SMNVEV, per germline (reference sequence). The CDR3 runs to 18 residues. The V end lost 1 base, the J end lost 0 bases, and 17 bases lay between the germline ends.